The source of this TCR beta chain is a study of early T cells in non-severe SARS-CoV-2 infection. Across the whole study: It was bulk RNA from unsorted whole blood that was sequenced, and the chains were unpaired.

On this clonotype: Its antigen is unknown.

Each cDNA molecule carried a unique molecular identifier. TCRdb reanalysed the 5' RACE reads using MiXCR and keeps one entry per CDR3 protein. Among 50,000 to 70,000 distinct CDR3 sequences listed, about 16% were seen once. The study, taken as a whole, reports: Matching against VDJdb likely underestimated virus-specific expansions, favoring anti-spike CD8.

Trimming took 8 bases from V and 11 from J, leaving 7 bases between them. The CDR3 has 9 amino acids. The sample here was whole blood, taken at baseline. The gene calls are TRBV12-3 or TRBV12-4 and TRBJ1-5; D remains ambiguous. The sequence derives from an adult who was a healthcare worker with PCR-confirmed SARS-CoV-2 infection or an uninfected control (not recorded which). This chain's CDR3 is CASGTSQHF. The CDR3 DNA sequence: TGTGCCAGCGGCACATCCCAGCATTTT.